The entry that follows covers one T cell receptor beta chain sequence. This receptor's antigen is unknown. No clone much larger than this one lies a single base away; base qualities are absent. The time point label of this sample denotes: cycle 4 day 1 (C4D1), after less than 7 weeks of nivolumab. All trial patients had relapsed after autologous stem cell transplantation, with cohorts A, B and C differing in prior brentuximab vedotin exposure. A Miltenyi CD8+ T cell isolation kit was used for magnetic negative selection to purify CD8+ T cells from thawed PBMCs. The trial cohort was composed of 56 patients with relapsed/refractory classical Hodgkin lymphoma, for whom complete response, partial response or progressive disease was recorded as best overall response. In the multi-cohort phase II CheckMate 205 trial, trial patients received single-agent nivolumab. An independent review committee assessed best overall response using the 2007 International Working Group response criteria. Trial PBMCs were obtained immediately prior to nivolumab initiation (C1D1) and on therapy at cycle 2 day 1 and cycle 4 day 1. After peripheral blood was drawn into 8 mL Vacutainer Cell Preparation Tubes, PBMCs were isolated by centrifugation and then cryopreserved. Purified CD4+ and CD8+ fractions were prepared only for cases in which an additional PBMC sample was available. Magnetically labelled cells were removed on LS columns in a quadroMACS separator, and the flow-through was collected as the purified fraction.

The Qiagen DNeasy kit was used to extract genomic DNA from unsorted PBMCs and from the negatively selected CD4+ and CD8+ fractions. TCR beta CDR3 regions were amplified by immunoSEQ multiplex PCR using primers annealing to V and J segments. A synthetic immune receptor repertoire was used to minimize amplification bias, and remaining bias was computationally removed after sequencing. The authors' pipeline ran thus. Repertoire diversity was quantified as the Shannon entropy index using custom Python scripts. Unsorted, CD4+ and CD8+ repertoires were examined separately, except in combined analyses, for which CD4+ and CD8+ sequences were merged in silico. Clonal expansion was defined as a frequency increase of at least 2-fold after treatment compared with C1D1, and clones undetected at baseline were assigned a pseudocount of 0.5. Clones with 0 or 1 copy at C1D1 were defined as singleton clones, while clones with 2 or more copies were defined as non-singleton clones. Clones expanded in unsorted samples were assigned a CD4+, CD8+ or unknown annotation through matching of protein sequences in sorted samples from the same patient. Wilcoxon tests were applied to paired samples to test diversity changes from C1D1 to C4D1. This immuneACCESS table, as held by TCRdb, lists in-frame sequences with V and J called but not all clones. Of the missing ones, under half trace to an unresolved V gene in checked studies; the others have no known cause. The DNA was the basis for D and trimming; V, J and clone size are from that table. The sample includes approximately 4,900 clones, with approximately 62% observed a single time. The ten largest clonotypes hold about 27% of the sample.

This specimen belongs to a study of PD-1 blockade in classical Hodgkin lymphoma (dated by TCRdb to about 2020). In the study overall: Nivolumab dosing was 3 mg/kg intravenously every 2 weeks, continuing until either disease progression or unacceptable toxicity. A peripheral blood immune signature of response to PD-1 blockade in classical Hodgkin lymphoma was defined using TCR beta sequencing and CyTOF.

The research as a whole found: A significant rise by C4D1 was seen in CD4+ but not CD8+ TCR diversity (p=0.0027 vs p=0.16), with the rise being most apparent in complete responders (p=0.02). Trial patients achieving complete response had baseline diversity similar to newly diagnosed patients, whereas partial responders and progressors had significantly lower diversity. The study covered only a single clinical trial cohort, and the causes of the repertoire differences, possibly disease activity or prior therapy, were still not defined. Newly diagnosed patients were reported to have lower baseline TCR diversity than healthy donors, and relapsed/refractory patients were reported to have lower baseline TCR diversity still. Diversity was lower in patients who began nivolumab less than 1 year after ASCT, so these patients were left out of later analyses to avoid confounding by immune reconstitution.

The germline V gene yields MNHNS for CDR1 and SASEGT for CDR2. Counted from cysteine to phenylalanine, this CDR3 has 15 amino acids. Only CDR3 DNA is held: 45 bases, read in frame from base 1. Unmatched junction bases come to 12, with V trimmed by 6 bases and J by 8 bases. This clonotype was sampled from a human donor with classical Hodgkin lymphoma. The sample consisted of CD8+ T cells from blood, taken before the fourth cycle of nivolumab. The rearrangement joined TRBV6-1 to TRBJ2-1; 8 central bases correspond to TRBD2. The CDR3 region: CASSESGGPMDEQFF. The DNA is TGTGCCAGCAGCGAATCGGGAGGGCCTATGGATGAGCAGTTCTTC.